This T cell receptor beta chain was documented in a study of early T cells in non-severe SARS-CoV-2 infection (dated by TCRdb to about 2021). Background on the whole study: Bulk RNA from unsorted whole blood was used for TCR sequencing, so alpha and beta chains could not be paired. Study-wide conclusions, independent of this receptor: VDJdb matching was skewed toward anti-spike CD8 responses and likely underestimated virus-specific expansions by missing private and CD4 specificities.

This was a case-control study nested in a cohort of healthcare workers in London, UK, who had nasopharyngeal swab PCR tests and blood samples taken every week. Between 23 and 31 March 2020, the week of the UK lockdown, healthcare workers were enrolled and then followed up weekly for as long as 16 weeks. Inclusive of the bounding cysteine and phenylalanine, the CDR3 is 17 residues long. Only CDR3 DNA remains: 51 bases, in frame from the first base. V lost 7 bases and J lost 4 bases, and the count of bases not matched to a germline gene is 13. The germline V gene gives CDR1 as MDHEN and CDR2 as SYDVKM. Library preparation was by 5' RACE. Sequencing instrument: NextSeq 500. To correct for sequencing error and PCR bias, the TCR library protocol tagged individual cDNA molecules with unique molecular identifiers. Both TCR alpha and beta chains were sequenced, and tight co-correlation was observed between alpha and beta sequence abundances in each sample. The study's processing was this. Decombinator V4 was used to annotate TCR sequences for V gene, J gene and CDR3. TCRs were defined as expanded if a significant change between any two time points was detected under a Poisson model with p below 0.0001. TCR abundances were normalised to the total number of TCRs sequenced per sample and expressed as counts per million. MAIT TCRs were defined by TRAV1-2 paired with TRAJ12, TRAJ20 or TRAJ33, and iNKT TCRs by TRAV10 paired with TRAJ18. VDJdb, accessed 1 November 2021, was searched for CMV, EBV and SARS-CoV-2 annotated TCRs, with TCRs annotated for multiple antigens excluded. TCRdb cleaned the public reads at Q25 with fastp, built clones with MiXCR and kept in-frame beta chains. Under each unique CDR3 protein, matching rows form one entry showing the most common genes and DNA. The V and J calls and clone size come from TCRdb's table, not from the authors' own analysis. The sample yields approximately 100,000 distinct CDR3 sequences; 16% were counted once. The top ten clonotypes cover roughly 1.3% of the sample.

This clonotype occurred a few times. Its antigen is still unknown. No qualities accompany the bases; no much larger clone lies one base away. The clonotype originates from an adult who was a healthcare worker with PCR-confirmed SARS-CoV-2 infection or an uninfected control (not recorded which). Specimen: whole blood. The V and J segments used are TRBV28 and TRBJ2-3, and 11 bases in between align with TRBD2. The nucleotides are TGTGCCAGCACCCCGGGGCTAGCGGGAGGAAGCGCAGATACGCAGTATTTT. It encodes CASTPGLAGGSADTQYF.